Following are 4 T cell receptor beta chains from one sample sequenced in a study of blood T cell repertoires in COVID-19. Clones were read by immunoSEQ multiplex PCR, and TCRdb kept only the in-frame ones, dropping some. The sample records under 450,000 clones, approximately 88% being singletons. The material sequenced was peripheral blood. These receptors were obtained from a woman between 45 and 60 years old with COVID-19, enrolled during active disease.

In the case of this clone: The sample holds other DNA sequences that translate to the same CDR3. The chain uses TRBV5-6 and TRBJ1-5; possibly TRBD1 for D (5 bases). Trimming stripped 2 bases from V and 4 bases from J, with 10 bases between. There are 14 residues in the CDR3. CDR1 is SGHDT and CDR2 is YYEEEE in the germline V gene. For the CDR3, the DNA is TGTGCCAGCAGCTTCGGCCAGGGAAATCAGCCCCAGCATTTT. Translating gives CASSFGQGNQPQHF.

The sample holds a few counts of this clone. V is TRBV28 and J is TRBJ2-5; a possible D gene is TRBD2 (6 bases). CDR3 length: 15 residues. Germline loops: CDR1 MDHEN, CDR2 SYDVKM. Trimming removed 8 bases at V and 2 bases at J, with 18 bases between. The CDR3 sequence: CASASPSAGQETQYF. CDR3 bases: TGTGCCAGCGCCTCCCCCTCGGCGGGGCAAGAGACCCAGTACTTC.

The gene calls are TRBV12-5 and TRBJ1-1; 8 nucleotides align to TRBD1. Per germline, CDR1 LGHNT and CDR2 FRNRAP. After removal of 4 bases from V and 5 bases from J, the junction contained 15 bases not matched to a gene. The CDR3 spans 17 residues. The CDR3 coding sequence is TGTGCTAGTGGTTCGCCCGACAGGGGACTGTCGGGAACTGAAGCTTTCTTT. It encodes CASGSPDRGLSGTEAFF.

The rearrangement links TRBV11-2 to TRBJ2-1; TRBD1 is a possible D gene (6 bases). The V and J ends lost 5 bases and 0 bases respectively, with 11 bases between them. CDR3 length: 15 residues. Germline values: CDR1 SGHAT, CDR2 FQNNGV. In DNA form, the CDR3 reads TGTGCCAGCAGCCAGGGACACGACTCCTACAATGAGCAGTTCTTC. This translates into CASSQGHDSYNEQFF.